A single sample is the source of the 18 T cell receptor beta chains below, sequenced in a study of Ad26.COV2.S vaccination and SARS-CoV-2 variants. TCRdb keeps only in-frame clones here, not all; method: immunoSEQ multiplex PCR. The table lists 300,000 to 400,000 clones, roughly 91% of them singletons. Specified treatment: approximately 18 received Ad26.COV2.S at low or high dose, single or two shots; about five received placebo; per-sample allocation not given. At day 63 after the first vaccine or placebo injection, samples were drawn. The source was peripheral blood, collected in a trial of Ad26.COV2.S vaccine versus placebo. The receptors shown here come from a person between 18 and 59 years old who received the Ad26.COV2.S COVID-19 vaccine or a placebo.

The V and J genes are TRBV15 and TRBJ1-1, with D maybe TRBD1 (6 bases). The V end was cut by 5 bases, the J end by 4 bases, with 17 bases between. The CDR3 loop spans 15 amino acids. The germline CDR1 and CDR2 sequences are LNHNV and YYDKDF (reference sequence). The CDR3 region is CATSEGRGGGTEAFF. The DNA of the CDR3 is TGTGCCACCAGCGAGGGTAGGGGAGGGGGCACTGAAGCTTTCTTT.

The rearrangement uses TRBV7-8 and TRBJ1-5; D is uncertain. Germline V gives CDR1 SGHVS, CDR2 FQNEAQ. The CDR3 is made up of 15 amino acids. Trimming shortened V by 1 base and J by 5 bases, and 12 bases separated the two germline ends. CDR3 nucleotides: TGTGCCAGCAGCTTAGGCGAACTCCTCCATCAGCCCCAGCATTTT. As protein: CASSLGELLHQPQHF.

This clone was seen once. The genes are TRBV5-5 and TRBJ1-2, with D unclear. V was cut by 4 bases and J by 5 bases, with 15 bases left in between. Germline V gene sequence: CDR1 SGHKS, CDR2 YYEKEE (reference sequence). The CDR3 covers 14 residues. The chain's CDR3 is CASSPRQPQYGYTF. CDR3 in DNA: TGTGCCAGCAGCCCCCGACAACCCCAATATGGCTACACCTTC.

This chain joins TRBV30 and TRBJ2-7; TRBD1 matches at 7 bases. CDR3 length equals 14 residues. V lost 4 bases to trimming and J lost 1 base; unmatched junction nucleotides: 7. From germline, CDR1 is GTSNPN and CDR2 SVGIG (reference sequence). The CDR3 DNA is TGTGCCTGGAAAGCGGACAGGTTATCCTACGAGCAGTACTTC. Its protein product is CAWKADRLSYEQYF.

The gene calls are TRBV13 and TRBJ2-5; TRBD1 agrees at 9 bases. The CDR3 has 14 amino acids. From germline, CDR1 is PRHDT and CDR2 FYEKMQ (reference sequence). The V and J ends lost 4 bases and 5 bases, in that order; junction bases with no gene match: 5. Written as DNA, the CDR3 is TGTGCCAGCAGCTGGGGACAGGGAGCGGAGACCCAGTACTTC. It encodes CASSWGQGAETQYF.

The rearrangement joins TRBV7-8 to TRBJ2-7, with 9 nucleotides matching TRBD1. Germline CDR1 SGHVS, CDR2 FQNEAQ. The ends lost 5 bases at V and 2 bases at J; junction bases unmatched: 7. The CDR3 runs 15 residues. As DNA, the CDR3 is TGTGCCAGCAGCGCTCGGGACAGGGTTCCCTACGAGCAGTACTTC. It encodes CASSARDRVPYEQYF.

The chain employs TRBV7-9 and TRBJ1-4; D is uncertain. The ends were cut back, 1 base at V and 0 bases at J, with 6 bases in the middle. CDR1 and CDR2 from the germline V gene are SEHNR and FQNEAQ (reference sequence). The CDR3 spans 15 residues. The CDR3 region has the DNA TGTGCCAGCAGCTTAGGACCCCCAACTAATGAAAAACTGTTTTTT. It translates to CASSLGPPTNEKLFF.

The chain couples TRBV9 to TRBJ2-3, with 7 bases identical to TRBD1. V lost 4 bases, J lost 2 bases, and 13 bases stayed unmatched. CDR3 length equals 17 residues. The V gene's germline CDR1 is SGDLS and CDR2 YYNGEE. For the CDR3, the DNA is TGTGCCAGCAGCCCTCCGGGACAGCAATACCCCACAGATACGCAGTATTTT. This encodes CASSPPGQQYPTDTQYF.

This clone was counted between two and nine times. V and J are TRBV18 and TRBJ1-2; D is perhaps TRBD1 (6 bases). V lost 1 base to trimming and J lost 8 bases, with 17 bases between them. CDR3 length: 15 residues. Per germline, CDR1 KGHSH and CDR2 LQKENI. DNA for the CDR3: TGTGCCAGCTCACCACAAGCTACACAGGGTCACGGCTACACCTTC. Translating gives CASSPQATQGHGYTF.

The J gene is TRBJ2-7, the V gene TRBV10-3; 10 positions agree with TRBD2. With V trimmed by 3 bases and J by 5 bases, 1 base remained unmatched. CDR1 is ENHRY, CDR2 SYGVKD, per germline. The CDR3 runs 13 residues. The CDR3 loop reads CAISEAGGHEQYF. The CDR3, as DNA: TGTGCCATCAGTGAAGCGGGGGGGCACGAGCAGTACTTC.

The chain couples TRBV29-1 to TRBJ1-2; the D is unclear. V gave up 3 bases and J gave up 2 bases, with 7 bases separating them. The CDR3 covers 12 residues. In germline, CDR1 is SQVTM, CDR2 ANQGSEA. This chain's CDR3 is CSVELTNYGYTF. The CDR3, as DNA: TGCAGCGTTGAGCTGACCAACTATGGCTACACCTTC.

V gene TRBV29-1 combines with J gene TRBJ2-7, with D maybe TRBD2 (5 bases). The germline V gene encodes CDR1 SQVTM and CDR2 ANQGSEA. The germline V and J ends were trimmed by 4 bases and 4 bases, with 11 bases remaining between them. The CDR3 has 12 amino acids. CDR3 nucleotides: TGCAGCGTTGGAGTTACGGGGTACGAGCAGTACTTC. It codes for CSVGVTGYEQYF.

The chain has TRBV4-3 and TRBJ1-6; TRBD1 is a possible D gene (5 bases). Germline CDR1 is LGHNA and CDR2 is YSLEER. The CDR3 covers 15 residues. V was cut by 1 base and J by 9 bases, with 13 bases left in between. The CDR3 sequence is CASSQAGQGSSPLHF. CDR3 nucleotides: TGCGCCAGCAGCCAAGCCGGCCAGGGCAGTTCACCCCTCCACTTT.

On this clone: This specimen includes other DNA sequences encoding the same CDR3. The V gene is TRBV24-1, the J gene TRBJ2-3; D perhaps matches TRBD2 (5 bases). Looked up from germline, CDR1 is KGHDR and CDR2 is SFDVKD. The CDR3 length is 15 residues. V was cut by 3 bases and J by 1 base, with 10 bases left in between. The CDR3 DNA follows: TGTGCCACCAGTGATAGCCGGCGGGGCACAGATACGCAGTATTTT. Translation gives CATSDSRRGTDTQYF.

This clone was detected only once. The chain joins TRBV7-8 to TRBJ2-7; perhaps TRBD1 as D (6 bases). Trimming took off 4 bases at V and 12 bases at J, with 25 bases between the two ends. The CDR3 totals 15 residues. The germline gives CDR1 SGHVS, CDR2 FQNEAQ. The chain's CDR3 is CASSSQNRRGPGVYF. The CDR3 DNA reads TGTGCCAGCAGCTCACAGAATCGTCGGGGCCCAGGGGTGTACTTC.

There are a few counts of this clone. This chain joins TRBV30 and TRBJ2-2; possibly TRBD1 for D (6 bases). Trimming left V 1 base short and J 6 bases short, with 9 bases between. CDR1 is GTSNPN and CDR2 is SVGIG in the germline V gene (reference sequence). The CDR3 spans 13 residues. CDR3 sequence: CAWSGTGPGELFF. In DNA, the CDR3 is TGTGCCTGGAGTGGTACAGGGCCCGGGGAGCTGTTTTTT.

This clone was observed a few times. The chain combines TRBV11-3 with TRBJ2-3; the match to TRBD2 covers 7 bases. The ends lost 3 bases at V and 1 base at J; junction bases unmatched: 1. This CDR3 is 14 amino acids long. In germline, CDR1 is SGHNT, CDR2 YENEEA. The DNA for the CDR3 is TGTGCCAGCAGCTTGAGCGGGGGCACAGATACGCAGTATTTT. This sequence encodes CASSLSGGTDTQYF.

The J gene is TRBJ2-1, the V gene TRBV6-5, with D perhaps given as TRBD1 or TRBD2 (5 bases each). The V gene lost 0 bases and the J gene lost 4 bases, with 13 bases spanning the gap. Germline V gene data show CDR1 as MNHEY and CDR2 as SVGAGI. CDR3 length: 16 residues. Here the CDR3 reads CASSYSRGRDYNEQFF. CDR3 nucleotide sequence: TGTGCCAGCAGTTACTCGAGGGGAAGAGATTACAATGAGCAGTTCTTC.